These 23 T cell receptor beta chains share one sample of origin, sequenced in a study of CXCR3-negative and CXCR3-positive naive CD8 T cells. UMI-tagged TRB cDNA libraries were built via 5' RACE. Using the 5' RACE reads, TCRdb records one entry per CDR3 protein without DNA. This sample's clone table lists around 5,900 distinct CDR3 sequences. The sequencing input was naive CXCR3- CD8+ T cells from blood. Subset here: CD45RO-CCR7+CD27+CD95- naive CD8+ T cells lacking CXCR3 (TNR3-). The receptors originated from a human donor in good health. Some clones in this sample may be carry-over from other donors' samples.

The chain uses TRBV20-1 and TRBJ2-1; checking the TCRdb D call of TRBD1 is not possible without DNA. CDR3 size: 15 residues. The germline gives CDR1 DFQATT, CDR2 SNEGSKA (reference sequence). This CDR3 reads CSARGRESSYNEQFF.

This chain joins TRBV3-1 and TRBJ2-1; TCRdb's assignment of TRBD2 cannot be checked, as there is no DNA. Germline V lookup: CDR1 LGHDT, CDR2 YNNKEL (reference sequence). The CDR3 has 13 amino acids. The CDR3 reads CASSQDTSGSPFF.

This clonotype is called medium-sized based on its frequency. The CDR3 region is CASSPSWAGQPPDTQYF. This rearrangement joins TRBV7-2 to TRBJ2-3; checking the TCRdb D call of TRBD1 is not possible without DNA. The germline V gene encodes CDR1 SGHTA and CDR2 FQGNSA. The CDR3 is 17 amino acids.

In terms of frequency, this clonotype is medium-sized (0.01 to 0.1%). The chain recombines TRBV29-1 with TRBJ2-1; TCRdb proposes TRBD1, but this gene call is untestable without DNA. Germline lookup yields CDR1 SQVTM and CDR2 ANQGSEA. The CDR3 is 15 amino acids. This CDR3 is CSAVPTGWAKNEQFF.

Here the CDR3 reads CASSPSLSSYEQYF. The chain has TRBV14 and TRBJ2-7. Looked up from germline, CDR1 is SGHDN and CDR2 is FVKESK. The CDR3 is made up of 14 amino acids.

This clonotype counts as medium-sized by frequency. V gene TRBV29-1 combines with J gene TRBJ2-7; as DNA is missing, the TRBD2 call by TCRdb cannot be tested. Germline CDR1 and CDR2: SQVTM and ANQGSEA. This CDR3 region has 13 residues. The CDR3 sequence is CSVGASGRYEQYF.

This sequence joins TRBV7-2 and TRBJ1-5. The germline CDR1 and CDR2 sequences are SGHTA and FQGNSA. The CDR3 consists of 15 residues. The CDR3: CASSTDWKMNQPQHF. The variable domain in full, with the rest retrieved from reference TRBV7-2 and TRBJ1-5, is GAGVSQSPSNKVTEKGKDVELRCDPISGHTALYWYRQSLGQGLEFLIYFQGNSAPDKSGLPSDRFSAERTGGSVSTLTIQRTQQEDSAVYLCASSTDWKMNQPQHFGDGTRLSIL.

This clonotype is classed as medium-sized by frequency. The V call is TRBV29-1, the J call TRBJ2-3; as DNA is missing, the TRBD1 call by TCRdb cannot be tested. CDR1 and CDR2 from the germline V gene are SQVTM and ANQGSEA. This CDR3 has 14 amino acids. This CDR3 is CSFLGGRGTDTQYF.

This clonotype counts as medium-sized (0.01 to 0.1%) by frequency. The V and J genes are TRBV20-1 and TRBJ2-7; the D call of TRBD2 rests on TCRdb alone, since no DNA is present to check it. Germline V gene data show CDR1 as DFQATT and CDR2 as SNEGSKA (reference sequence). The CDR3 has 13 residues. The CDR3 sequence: CSAPGLVVYEQYF.

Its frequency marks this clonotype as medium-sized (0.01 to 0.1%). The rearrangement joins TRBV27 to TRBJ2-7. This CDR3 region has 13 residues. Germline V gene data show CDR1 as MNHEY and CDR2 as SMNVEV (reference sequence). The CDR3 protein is CASKQDLTYEQYF.

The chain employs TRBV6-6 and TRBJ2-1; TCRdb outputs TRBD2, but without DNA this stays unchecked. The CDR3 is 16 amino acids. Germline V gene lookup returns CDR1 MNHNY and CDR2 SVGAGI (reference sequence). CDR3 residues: CASSPRLAGLPAEQFF.

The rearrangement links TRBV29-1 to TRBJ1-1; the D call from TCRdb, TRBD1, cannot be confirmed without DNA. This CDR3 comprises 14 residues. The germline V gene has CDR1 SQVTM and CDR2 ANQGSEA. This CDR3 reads CSVPRDRGHTEAFF.

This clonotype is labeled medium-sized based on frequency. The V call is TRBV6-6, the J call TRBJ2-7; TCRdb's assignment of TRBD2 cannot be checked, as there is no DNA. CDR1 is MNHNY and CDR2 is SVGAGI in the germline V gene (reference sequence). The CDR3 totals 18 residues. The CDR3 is CASSYRASGGKSSYEQYF.

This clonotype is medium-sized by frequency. CDR3 protein: CASSAGLSSTDTQYF. The chain is built from TRBV7-9 and TRBJ2-3; the D gene TCRdb calls, TRBD2, cannot be checked with no DNA. This CDR3 region has 15 residues. The V gene's germline CDR1 is SEHNR and CDR2 FQNEAQ (reference sequence).

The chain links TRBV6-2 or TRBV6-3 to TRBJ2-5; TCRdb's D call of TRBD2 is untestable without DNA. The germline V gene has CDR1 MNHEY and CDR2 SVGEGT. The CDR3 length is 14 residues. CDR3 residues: CASSSPGRGETQYF.

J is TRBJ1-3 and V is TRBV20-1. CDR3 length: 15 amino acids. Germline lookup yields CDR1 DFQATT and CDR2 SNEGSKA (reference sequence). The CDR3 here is CSARDLGVIGNTIYF.

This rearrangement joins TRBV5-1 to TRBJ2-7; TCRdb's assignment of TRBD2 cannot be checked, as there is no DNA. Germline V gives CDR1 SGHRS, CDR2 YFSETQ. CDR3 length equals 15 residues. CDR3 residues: CASSLGGLSSYEQYF.

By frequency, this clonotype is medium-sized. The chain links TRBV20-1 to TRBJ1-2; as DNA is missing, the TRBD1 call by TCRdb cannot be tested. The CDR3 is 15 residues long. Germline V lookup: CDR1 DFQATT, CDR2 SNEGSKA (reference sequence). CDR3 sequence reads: CSAAPLGGAGYGYTF.

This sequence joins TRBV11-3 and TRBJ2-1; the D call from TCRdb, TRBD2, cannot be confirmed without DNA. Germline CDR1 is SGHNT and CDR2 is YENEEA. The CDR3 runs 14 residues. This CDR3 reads CASSLGGAHTEQFF.

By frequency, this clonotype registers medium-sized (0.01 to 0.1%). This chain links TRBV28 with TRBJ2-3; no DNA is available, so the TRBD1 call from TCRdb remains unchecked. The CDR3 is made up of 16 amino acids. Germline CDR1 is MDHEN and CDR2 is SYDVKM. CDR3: CASSWGTRAVTDTQYF.

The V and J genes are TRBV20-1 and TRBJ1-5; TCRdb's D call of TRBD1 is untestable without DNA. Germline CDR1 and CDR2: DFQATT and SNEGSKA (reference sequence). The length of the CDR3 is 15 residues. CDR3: CSASDGTGWSQPQHF.

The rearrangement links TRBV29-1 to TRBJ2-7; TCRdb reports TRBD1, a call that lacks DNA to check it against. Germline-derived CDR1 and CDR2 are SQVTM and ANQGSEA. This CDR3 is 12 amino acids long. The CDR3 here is CSVETGRYEQYF.

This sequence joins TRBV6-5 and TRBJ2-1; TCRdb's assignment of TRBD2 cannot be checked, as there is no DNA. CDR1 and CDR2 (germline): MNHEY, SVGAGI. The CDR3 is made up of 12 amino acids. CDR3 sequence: CACGREGNEQFF.